These 32 T cell receptor beta chains share one sample of origin, sequenced in a study of T cell responses to AZD1222 COVID-19 vaccine. Sequencing used immunoSEQ multiplex PCR; TCRdb keeps in-frame clones, though not all of them. Of 110,000 to 150,000 clones in the sample, just under 95% were seen once. Sequencing was performed on peripheral blood, taken after recovery from COVID-19. The receptors stem from an adult who had recovered from COVID-19.

J is TRBJ1-2 and V is TRBV12-1; the tabulated D call, TRBD1, remains unverified against the DNA. TRBV12-1 is an annotated pseudogene. The CDR3 runs to 13 residues. CDR3 DNA: TGTGCCAGCAGTTCACAGTCTAACTATGGCTACACCTTC. It specifies CASSSQSNYGYTF.

The V call is TRBV4-2, the J call TRBJ2-7; 9 bases are shared with TRBD2. The CDR3 has 15 amino acids. The J segment lost 2 bases and the V segment lost 4 bases, leaving 6 bases of the junction unmatched. CDR1 and CDR2 from the germline V gene are LGHNA and YNFKEQ. The CDR3 sequence is CASSPRTSVTYEQYF. The CDR3, as DNA: TGTGCCAGCAGCCCGCGGACTAGCGTAACCTACGAGCAGTACTTC.

V and J are TRBV3-1 (or the pseudogene TRBV3-2) and TRBJ2-5, with D unclear. The CDR3 is 12 residues long. Trimming removed 0 bases at V and 5 bases at J, with 4 bases between. Germline V lookup: CDR1 LGHDT, CDR2 YNNKEL (reference sequence). The CDR3 bases are TGTGCCAGCAGCCAAGAGGGTGAGACCCAGTACTTC. Translation gives CASSQEGETQYF.

The V gene is TRBV27, the J gene TRBJ2-1, with 8 bases that match TRBD2. There are 15 residues in the CDR3. Trimming took 3 bases from V and 4 from J; bases not matched to a gene: 5. Germline values: CDR1 MNHEY, CDR2 SMNVEV (reference sequence). The chain's CDR3 is CASSFGLAAYNEQFF. In nucleotides, the CDR3 is TGTGCCAGCAGTTTCGGACTAGCCGCATACAATGAGCAGTTCTTC.

The chain uses TRBV28 and TRBJ1-5; D is perhaps TRBD1 (5 bases). Looked up from germline, CDR1 is MDHEN and CDR2 is SYDVKM. V lost 9 bases and J lost 4, with 13 bases in between. The CDR3 spans 13 residues. Here the CDR3 DNA reads TGTGCCAGTGAACAGGTCTCAAATCAGCCCCAGCATTTT. Translation gives CASEQVSNQPQHF.

The chain has TRBV6-5 and TRBJ1-5; tentatively, D is TRBD1 (5 bases). The V and J ends lost 5 bases and 3 bases respectively, with 14 bases between them. Germline loops: CDR1 MNHEY, CDR2 SVGAGI. The CDR3 extends over 15 amino acids. CDR3 coding DNA: TGTGCCAGCAGTCAGGGCACGGACCACAATCAGCCCCAGCATTTT. Its translation is CASSQGTDHNQPQHF.

The chain employs TRBV20-1 and TRBJ2-1, with 9 bases lining up with TRBD2. CDR1 is DFQATT, CDR2 SNEGSKA, per germline (reference sequence). V lost 3 bases to trimming and J lost 2 bases; unmatched junction nucleotides: 8. There are 16 residues in the CDR3. The CDR3 here is CSASAGLAGTYNEQFF. The CDR3 bases are TGCAGTGCTAGTGCCGGGCTAGCGGGAACCTACAATGAGCAGTTCTTC.

The genes are TRBV3-1 (or the pseudogene TRBV3-2) and TRBJ2-1, with D perhaps given as TRBD1 or TRBD2 (5 bases each). This CDR3 is 17 amino acids long. Trimming cost V 0 bases and J 8 bases, with 20 bases left between them. Per germline, CDR1 LGHDT and CDR2 YNNKEL (reference sequence). The CDR3 nucleotides read TGTGCCAGCAGCCAAGACTATAGGCAGGGTCAGAGGGATGAGCAGTTCTTC. This encodes CASSQDYRQGQRDEQFF.

This chain uses TRBV18 with TRBJ1-2, with 7 bases lining up with TRBD1. V trimming: 1 base; J trimming: 8 bases; junction bases outside the gene matches: 4. Germline CDR1 and CDR2: KGHSH and LQKENI. This CDR3 spans 13 amino acids. CDR3 loop: CASSPQGARGYTF. Written as DNA, the CDR3 is TGTGCCAGCTCACCACAGGGGGCGCGGGGCTACACCTTC.

The chain has TRBV3-1 (or the pseudogene TRBV3-2) and TRBJ2-3; possible D gene TRBD2, 6 bases. CDR1 is LGHDT and CDR2 is YNNKEL in the germline V gene (reference sequence). Trimming pared 0 bases from V and 1 base from J, leaving 11 bases between. The CDR3 extends over 16 amino acids. CDR3 DNA sequence: TGTGCCAGCAGCCAAGAGTCTAGCGTCGGCACAGATACGCAGTATTTT. Translated: CASSQESSVGTDTQYF.

The gene calls are TRBV5-4 and TRBJ2-7, with 9 bases fitting TRBD1. The CDR3 totals 16 residues. Germline trimming cut 5 bases from V and 3 bases from J; bases unmatched to any gene: 12. Germline V gene sequence: CDR1 SGHNT, CDR2 YYREEE (reference sequence). Here the CDR3 reads CASSHAPVGQGYEQYF. The CDR3, as DNA: TGTGCCAGCAGTCATGCCCCGGTGGGACAGGGCTACGAGCAGTACTTC.

This chain links TRBV2 with TRBJ2-4, with 9 bases lining up with TRBD2. The germline gives CDR1 SNHLY, CDR2 FYNNEI. Trimming took 7 bases from V and 0 from J; bases not matched to a gene: 13. The CDR3 loop spans 18 amino acids. In DNA form, the CDR3 reads TGTGCCAGCAAACTGCGTGGGCTAGCGGGATCAGCCAAAAACATTCAGTACTTC. Amino acid sequence: CASKLRGLAGSAKNIQYF.

The CDR3 is CASSEDMGGSTGELFF. As DNA, the CDR3 is TGTGCCAGCAGTGAAGATATGGGGGGCAGCACCGGGGAGCTGTTTTTT. This chain connects TRBV6-1 to TRBJ2-2; D is tentatively TRBD1 or TRBD2 (6 bases each). The V end lost 1 base, the J end lost 4 bases, and 13 bases lay between the germline ends. The CDR3 totals 16 residues. Germline-derived CDR1 and CDR2 are MNHNS and SASEGT.

The V call is TRBV18, the J call TRBJ1-4, with D unresolved. CDR3 length: 16 amino acids. Between the trimmed V and J ends, which lost 6 bases and 3 bases, there was a span of 17 bases. Germline assignment: CDR1 KGHSH and CDR2 LQKENI. The CDR3 bases are TGTGCCAGCTCTTCACGGCGGGTCGGTGCTAATGAAAAACTGTTTTTT. This sequence encodes CASSSRRVGANEKLFF.

V usage is TRBV28 and J usage is TRBJ2-5, with D unresolved. V was cut by 3 bases and J by 2 bases, with 7 bases left in between. The CDR3 contains 13 residues. Per the germline V gene, CDR1 is MDHEN and CDR2 is SYDVKM. The CDR3 is CASSFGRQETQYF. The CDR3 region has the DNA TGTGCCAGCAGTTTCGGCCGACAAGAGACCCAGTACTTC.

The DNA for the CDR3 is TGTGCCAGCAGTTTAGGGGGTTTGGGGGGCTACACCTTC. Translation: CASSLGGLGGYTF. J is TRBJ1-2 and V is TRBV28, with D tentatively TRBD1 (5 bases). This CDR3 spans 13 amino acids. Trimming took 2 bases from V and 8 from J, leaving 12 bases between them. CDR1 is MDHEN and CDR2 is SYDVKM in the germline V gene.

The chain has TRBV9 and TRBJ2-2; the D gene is possibly TRBD1 (6 bases). This CDR3 contains 19 residues. The V gene's germline CDR1 is SGDLS and CDR2 YYNGEE. V was trimmed by 4 bases and J by 2 bases, leaving 24 bases between them. The CDR3 DNA follows: TGTGCCAGCAGCTTATCGTCACTCCCGGGACACGGAAACACCGGGGAGCTGTTTTTT. Protein: CASSLSSLPGHGNTGELFF.

The chain uses TRBV15 and TRBJ1-4; 7 positions match TRBD1. V lost 5 bases to trimming and J lost 7 bases; unmatched junction nucleotides: 10. Germline V lookup: CDR1 LNHNV, CDR2 YYDKDF (reference sequence). CDR3 length: 15 amino acids. This chain's CDR3 is CATSVSGGEAEKLFF. The CDR3, as DNA: TGTGCCACCAGCGTCTCAGGGGGTGAGGCTGAAAAACTGTTTTTT.

This chain connects TRBV30 to TRBJ1-1; 7 bases align to TRBD1. V trimming: 2 bases; J trimming: 5 bases; junction bases outside the gene matches: 5. Germline-derived CDR1 and CDR2 are GTSNPN and SVGIG (reference sequence). The CDR3 extends over 13 amino acids. DNA of the CDR3: TGTGCCTGGAGTTTAGACAGGGTTACTGAAGCTTTCTTT. Translation: CAWSLDRVTEAFF.

The CDR3 DNA reads TGCGCCAGCAGCCTCGTCGGTGGGGCCAACGTCCTGACTTTC. This codes for CASSLVGGANVLTF. V is TRBV5-1 and J is TRBJ2-6; D gene ambiguous. CDR1 and CDR2 (germline): SGHRS, YFSETQ. This CDR3 is 14 amino acids long. Between the trimmed V and J ends, which lost 4 bases and 3 bases, there was a span of 8 bases.

The chain uses TRBV6-5 and TRBJ2-7; perhaps TRBD2 as D (6 bases). Germline CDR1 reads MNHEY; CDR2 reads SVGAGI. The CDR3 is made up of 16 amino acids. V was shortened by 0 bases and J by 5 bases, with 17 bases between the two germline ends. The CDR3 protein is CASSYSPLARRNEQYF. The CDR3 coding sequence is TGTGCCAGCAGTTACTCCCCTCTAGCGAGGAGGAACGAGCAGTACTTC.

V gene TRBV3-1 (or the pseudogene TRBV3-2) combines with J gene TRBJ1-2; D not certain. The CDR3 runs 13 residues. Germline V gene data show CDR1 as LGHDT and CDR2 as YNNKEL (reference sequence). Trimming took off 8 bases at V and 8 bases at J, with 18 bases between the two ends. In DNA, the CDR3 is TGTGCCAGCGGTATTGAAATGGGGTTGGGCTACACCTTC. It codes for CASGIEMGLGYTF.

The chain couples TRBV10-1 to TRBJ2-3; the match to TRBD2 covers 8 bases. With V trimmed by 3 bases and J by 7 bases, 12 bases remained unmatched. This CDR3 comprises 16 residues. From germline, CDR1 is WNHNN and CDR2 SYGVQD (reference sequence). The CDR3 nucleotides read TGCGCCAGCAGTGACCTTCGGACTAGCTCGAGACATACGCAGTATTTT. Translating it yields CASSDLRTSSRHTQYF.

In this sample, this clone turned up a few times. This chain connects TRBV7-9 to TRBJ2-3; D gene uncertain. The CDR3 has 12 amino acids. Trimming took 3 bases from V and 6 from J, leaving 7 bases between them. Germline V gives CDR1 SEHNR, CDR2 FQNEAQ (reference sequence). CDR3 protein: CASSFIRDTQYF. CDR3 nucleotides: TGTGCCAGCAGCTTCATACGGGATACGCAGTATTTT.

This rearrangement joins TRBV6-5 to TRBJ2-5; 7 nucleotides agree with TRBD1. The CDR3 sequence is 13 residues long. Trimming cost V 5 bases and J 5 bases; bases outside gene matches: 5. Germline V lookup: CDR1 MNHEY, CDR2 SVGAGI. The CDR3 DNA sequence: TGTGCCAGCAGTACAGGGGTCTGGGAGACCCAGTACTTC. It specifies CASSTGVWETQYF.

The chain uses TRBV5-4 and TRBJ2-5; 8 positions match TRBD2. J lost 4 bases, V lost 1 base, and 6 bases had no gene match. CDR3 length: 15 residues. Per the germline V gene, CDR1 is SGHNT and CDR2 is YYREEE (reference sequence). The CDR3 region is CASSLSGGSRETQYF. CDR3 DNA sequence: TGTGCCAGCAGCTTGTCGGGAGGGAGTCGAGAGACCCAGTACTTC.

The chain has TRBV12-3 or TRBV12-4 and TRBJ2-7, with a tentative D call TRBD1 (5 bases). The CDR3 runs to 13 residues. Trimming took 9 bases from V and 0 from J, leaving 12 bases between them. CDR3 region: CASSTGDSYEQYF. The DNA of the CDR3 is TGTGCCAGTTCAACAGGCGACTCCTACGAGCAGTACTTC.

This sequence joins TRBV30 and TRBJ2-7; the match to TRBD1 covers 9 bases. Germline CDR1 GTSNPN, CDR2 SVGIG (reference sequence). This CDR3 is 13 amino acids long. Germline trimming cut 5 bases from V and 4 bases from J; bases unmatched to any gene: 6. The CDR3 reads CAWGQGKIYEQYF. CDR3 sequence (DNA): TGTGCCTGGGGACAGGGGAAAATTTACGAGCAGTACTTC.

The chain uses TRBV10-3 and TRBJ2-2, with 13 bases aligning to TRBD2. Unmatched junction bases numbered 6, after V lost 4 bases and J lost 4 bases. This CDR3 is 17 amino acids long. The germline CDR1 and CDR2 sequences are ENHRY and SYGVKD. CDR3 protein: CAISGTSGRVSTGELFF. For the CDR3, the DNA is TGTGCCATCAGTGGAACTAGCGGGAGGGTCAGCACCGGGGAGCTGTTTTTT.

The genes are TRBV11-2 and TRBJ1-2; possibly TRBD1 for D (5 bases). Trimming left V 3 bases short and J 8 bases short, with 19 bases between. The CDR3 covers 15 residues. Per the germline V gene, CDR1 is SGHAT and CDR2 is FQNNGV. The CDR3 coding sequence is TGTGCCAGCAGCTTCGGGAACTTTCAGGGAGCGGGCTACACCTTC. This gives the protein CASSFGNFQGAGYTF.

This clone was seen a single time. The chain carries TRBV9 and TRBJ1-3; D is unclear. V was clipped by 3 bases and J by 4 bases, with 14 bases between them. The CDR3 length is 15 residues. Germline loops: CDR1 SGDLS, CDR2 YYNGEE. CDR3 region: CASSAEDPTGNTIYF. In nucleotides, the CDR3 is TGTGCCAGCAGCGCCGAGGACCCTACCGGAAACACCATATATTTT. Full variable domain (outside the CDR3, taken from reference TRBV9 and TRBJ1-3): DSGVTQTPKHLITATGQRVTLRCSPRSGDLSVYWYQQSLDQGLQFLIQYYNGEERAKGNILERFSAQQFPDLHSELNLSSLELGDSALYFCASSAEDPTGNTIYFGEGSWLTVV.

The rearrangement joins TRBV25-1 to TRBJ1-5; D possibly corresponds to TRBD1 (5 bases). Germline V lookup: CDR1 MGHDK, CDR2 SYGVNS. V gave up 1 base and J gave up 5 bases, with 18 bases separating them. The CDR3 has 17 residues. The CDR3, as DNA: TGTGCCAGCAGTGAATCCTCCCCCGGGGCAAACGATCAGCCCCAGCATTTT. Its protein product is CASSESSPGANDQPQHF.